Below are 8 T cell receptor beta chains sequenced from a single sample in a study of circulating tumor DNA in untreated peripheral T-cell lymphoma. Method: immunoSEQ multiplex PCR; TCRdb's copy keeps in-frame clones and lacks some. The sample consists of 9,500 to 12,000 clones, approximately 76% of them appearing once. Sequenced sample: tumor tissue. The receptors derive from a human donor with peripheral T-cell lymphoma.

The chain has TRBV2 and TRBJ1-1; 11 nucleotides agree with TRBD1. CDR1 is SNHLY and CDR2 is FYNNEI in the germline V gene. V shed 7 bases and J 0 bases; nucleotides not matched to a gene: 4. The length of the CDR3 is 15 residues. The DNA of the CDR3 is TGTGCCAGCACAGGGACAGGGGGACTGAACACTGAAGCTTTCTTT. Translating gives CASTGTGGLNTEAFF.

J is TRBJ2-7 and V is TRBV27; a possible D gene is TRBD1 (5 bases). Germline V gives CDR1 MNHEY, CDR2 SMNVEV (reference sequence). Trimming stripped 5 bases from V and 2 bases from J, with 16 bases between. The CDR3 consists of 15 residues. CDR3 in amino acids: CASSLTDSQTYEQYF. The CDR3 DNA is TGTGCCAGCAGTCTAACAGACAGCCAAACCTACGAGCAGTACTTC.

The chain carries TRBV19 and TRBJ1-5; D gene unclear. This CDR3 contains 13 residues. Per the germline V gene, CDR1 is LNHDA and CDR2 is SQIVND (reference sequence). V was trimmed by 3 bases and J by 6 bases, leaving 9 bases between them. The CDR3 spells CASSIWVGQPQHF. CDR3 in DNA: TGTGCCAGTAGTATCTGGGTTGGTCAGCCCCAGCATTTT.

This rearrangement joins TRBV10-3 to TRBJ1-1; 7 positions agree with TRBD1. The V gene's germline CDR1 is ENHRY and CDR2 SYGVKD. The ends lost 1 base at V and 1 base at J; junction bases unmatched: 6. The CDR3 sequence is 16 residues long. CDR3 protein: CAISEFTTGRNTEAFF. In DNA, the CDR3 is TGTGCCATCAGTGAGTTTACGACAGGGCGGAACACTGAAGCTTTCTTT.

The J gene is TRBJ1-1, the V gene TRBV1. TRBV1 is marked as a pseudogene. This CDR3 is built from 15 residues. The CDR3 DNA sequence: TGCGCCAGCAGCCAAGAACCTTCGGGGAACACTGAAGCTTTCTTT. Amino acid sequence: CASSQEPSGNTEAFF.

The V gene is TRBV6-1, the J gene TRBJ1-1; D is unresolved. CDR3 length equals 13 residues. Germline CDR1 is MNHNS and CDR2 is SASEGT. With 0 bases removed from V and 9 bases from J, the gap between germline ends came to 11 bases. CDR3 in DNA: TGTGCCAGCAGTGAAGCGCGCGGGGTTCAAGCTTTCTTT. Translation gives CASSEARGVQAFF.

J is TRBJ2-3 and V is TRBV11-3; TRBD1 aligns across 9 bases. CDR1 and CDR2 from the germline V gene are SGHNT and YENEEA. V shed 4 bases and J 3 bases; nucleotides not matched to a gene: 8. The CDR3 length is 16 residues. CDR3 DNA sequence: TGTGCCAGCAGCTGGGGGACGGGACAGGGAACAGATACGCAGTATTTT. It yields the protein CASSWGTGQGTDTQYF.

The genes are TRBV11-3 and TRBJ1-1; 10 bases are a match to TRBD1. Per germline, CDR1 SGHNT and CDR2 YENEEA. Trimming took 7 bases from V and 1 from J; bases not matched to a gene: 9. The length of the CDR3 is 16 residues. For the CDR3, the DNA is TGTGCCAGCACCAGACAGGGGGCAAGGGAGAACACTGAAGCTTTCTTT. This gives the protein CASTRQGARENTEAFF.